This note documents a single TCR beta chain sequence. Its antigen is unknown. The data are from a study of T cell responses to AZD1222 COVID-19 vaccine. The data were produced by immunoSEQ multiplex PCR, yet TCRdb's version contains in-frame clones alone and is incomplete. Seen here are about 140,000 clones, around 90% observed once, and the top ten hold about 5%. Findings of the study overall: Nearly half of the spike-specific TCRs reportedly recognize variant regions that carry no mutations. In all cases, repertoires were sampled only after the peak T cell response.

This TCR was sampled from an adult in good health. The sample consisted of peripheral blood, taken on day 0 of AZD1222 vaccination.

The CDR3, as DNA: TGTGCCAGCAGCCGGGACGGAGGGAATCAGCCCCAGCATTTT. Protein: CASSRDGGNQPQHF. The chain combines TRBV7-6 with TRBJ1-5; D might be TRBD1 (5 bases). This CDR3 is built from 14 residues. Germline CDR1 is SGHVS and CDR2 is FNYEAQ. V gave up 5 bases and J gave up 4 bases, with 12 bases separating them.